The 24 T cell receptor beta chains below come from one sample, sequenced in a study of CD8+ T cells in alopecia areata. RNA extraction was followed by reverse transcription into cDNA, which acted as the sequencing template. This table comes from immunoSEQ multiplex PCR, and its TCRdb copy is limited to in-frame clones, with some not included. The repertoire holds 95,000 to 120,000 clones, with approximately 60% as singletons. The source material was CD8+ T cells sorted from blood. Receptor source: a human donor in good health.

The chain couples TRBV11-3 to TRBJ1-1, with D uncertain. The CDR3 runs to 13 residues. V gave up 1 base and J gave up 5 bases, with 8 bases separating them. Germline CDR1 and CDR2: SGHNT and YENEEA. CDR3 nucleotide sequence: TGTGCCAGCAGCTTAGGGGCTCGGACTGAAGCTTTCTTT. Residues: CASSLGARTEAFF.

V gene TRBV30 combines with J gene TRBJ2-7; D call uncertain. The ends were cut back, 2 bases at V and 4 bases at J, with 6 bases in the middle. The CDR3 is 11 amino acids. The germline V gene has CDR1 GTSNPN and CDR2 SVGIG (reference sequence). This chain's CDR3 is CAWSLGYEQYF. The DNA of the CDR3 is TGTGCCTGGAGTTTAGGGTACGAGCAGTACTTC.

The rearrangement uses TRBV28 and TRBJ2-3; D remains ambiguous. Trimming left V 4 bases short and J 3 bases short, with 14 bases between. The CDR3 is 15 amino acids. The germline gives CDR1 MDHEN, CDR2 SYDVKM. The CDR3 nucleotides are TGTGCCAGCAGTTCCGGGTTGAGCGTTACAGATACGCAGTATTTT. Its protein product is CASSSGLSVTDTQYF.

The chain uses TRBV2 and TRBJ2-7; no clear D gene. V lost 3 bases and J 4 bases, leaving 16 bases between the germline ends. This CDR3 region has 15 residues. Germline V gene lookup returns CDR1 SNHLY and CDR2 FYNNEI. The CDR3 here is CASSDSLAYLYEQYF. The CDR3 DNA sequence: TGTGCCAGCAGTGACTCTTTGGCGTACCTGTACGAGCAGTACTTC. The full variable domain, in which reference TRBV2 and TRBJ2-7 provide the parts outside the CDR3, is EPEVTQTPSHQVTQMGQEVILRCVPISNHLYFYWYRQILGQKVEFLVSFYNNEISEKSEIFDDQFSVERPDGSNFTLKIRSTKLEDSAMYFCASSDSLAYLYEQYFGPGTRLTVT.

A single count supports this clone. The rearrangement links TRBV6-1 to TRBJ2-4; unclear D gene. Germline V gene lookup returns CDR1 MNHNS and CDR2 SASEGT. The V end lost 0 bases, the J end lost 0 bases, and 12 bases lay between the germline ends. CDR3 length: 17 amino acids. The CDR3 sequence is CASSEAVGAVAKNIQYF. The CDR3 region has the DNA TGTGCCAGCAGTGAAGCGGTGGGTGCTGTAGCCAAAAACATTCAGTACTTC.

The gene calls are TRBV7-2 and TRBJ2-1; 8 nucleotides line up with TRBD1. In germline, CDR1 is SGHTA, CDR2 FQGNSA. The CDR3 consists of 16 residues. The J segment lost 6 bases and the V segment lost 5 bases, leaving 12 bases of the junction unmatched. CDR3 region: CASSNGQGKEVNEQFF. CDR3 in DNA: TGTGCCAGCAGCAACGGACAGGGAAAAGAGGTCAATGAGCAGTTCTTC.

This clone occurred once. The CDR3 DNA is TGCGCCAGCAGCCAAGCAGGGGGCCACTATGGCTACACCTTC. Amino acids: CASSQAGGHYGYTF. This chain uses TRBV4-1 with TRBJ1-2, with 8 bases lining up with TRBD1. The CDR3 is made up of 14 amino acids. From germline, CDR1 is MGHRA and CDR2 YSYEKL. The J segment lost 3 bases and the V segment lost 1 base, leaving 1 base of the junction unmatched.

This clone has just a few counts. The chain uses TRBV7-9 and TRBJ1-4, with a tentative D call TRBD1 (5 bases). The CDR3 spans 12 residues. Germline V gene sequence: CDR1 SEHNR, CDR2 FQNEAQ (reference sequence). Trimming stripped 11 bases from V and 10 bases from J, with 17 bases between. CDR3 sequence (DNA): TGTGCCCTTGAGGGGCGGGTCGGAAAACTGTTTTTT. Translated, it gives CALEGRVGKLFF. The whole variable domain, remainder taken from reference TRBV7-9 and TRBJ1-4, is DTGVSQNPRHKITKRGQNVTFRCDPISEHNRLYWYRQTLGQGPEFLTYFQNEAQLEKSRLLSDRFSAERPKGSFSTLEIQRTEQGDSAMYLCALEGRVGKLFFGSGTQLSVL.

The chain's CDR3 is CASSLPSEGTDTQYF. CDR3 DNA: TGTGCCAGCAGCTTGCCGAGCGAGGGCACAGATACGCAGTATTTT. V gene TRBV5-6 combines with J gene TRBJ2-3; D not resolved. This CDR3 is built from 15 residues. The ends were cut back, 1 base at V and 1 base at J, with 10 bases in the middle. Germline values: CDR1 SGHDT, CDR2 YYEEEE.

The chain uses TRBV7-9 and TRBJ2-7; 7 nucleotides align to TRBD2. The CDR3 sequence is 16 residues long. J lost 2 bases, V lost 5 bases, and 12 bases had no gene match. CDR1 and CDR2 from the germline V gene are SEHNR and FQNEAQ (reference sequence). CDR3 coding DNA: TGTGCCAGCAGCCAAGGATCCGGGGGGAACCCCTACGAGCAGTACTTC. Amino acid sequence: CASSQGSGGNPYEQYF.

The chain recombines TRBV5-1 with TRBJ1-1, with D perhaps matching TRBD1 (5 bases). The V gene lost 4 bases and the J gene lost 3 bases, with 19 bases spanning the gap. Germline CDR1 and CDR2: SGHRS and YFSETQ. This CDR3 region has 16 residues. The CDR3 DNA reads TGCGCCAGCAGCCTGGACCTGTCCGGGACGTACACTGAAGCTTTCTTT. This encodes CASSLDLSGTYTEAFF.

This clone was detected a few times. The chain joins TRBV6-5 to TRBJ1-2, with 8 bases aligning to TRBD1. Germline V gene data show CDR1 as MNHEY and CDR2 as SVGAGI. CDR3 length: 15 amino acids. J was trimmed by 4 bases and V by 5 bases; bases with no gene match: 9. The DNA for the CDR3 is TGTGCCAGCAGTACACGGACAGGGATGGCCTATGGCTACACCTTC. Protein product: CASSTRTGMAYGYTF.

A few counts support this clone. The rearrangement links TRBV13 to TRBJ2-6; 7 bases align to TRBD1. The CDR3 consists of 17 residues. Germline loops: CDR1 PRHDT, CDR2 FYEKMQ (reference sequence). V was pared by 4 bases and J by 0 bases, with 6 bases of the junction left unmatched. This CDR3 is CASSSRDSFSGANVLTF. In nucleotides, the CDR3 is TGTGCCAGCAGCTCCCGGGACAGCTTCTCTGGGGCCAACGTCCTGACTTTC. The variable domain in full, with the rest retrieved from reference TRBV13 and TRBJ2-6, is AAGVIQSPRHLIKEKRETATLKCYPIPRHDTVYWYQQGPGQDPQFLISFYEKMQSDKGSIPDRFSAQQFSDYHSELNMSSLELGDSALYFCASSSRDSFSGANVLTFGAGSRLTVL.

This clone was counted a single time. V is TRBV29-1 and J is TRBJ2-2; a weak D match, TRBD1 (5 bases). CDR3 length: 13 residues. Germline V gives CDR1 SQVTM, CDR2 ANQGSEA. Trimming left V 0 bases short and J 5 bases short, with 7 bases between. The CDR3 DNA sequence: TGCAGCGTTGAAGATAGGACAACCGGGGAGCTGTTTTTT. Protein product: CSVEDRTTGELFF.

This clone was counted a few times. The chain joins TRBV7-6 to TRBJ2-2, with 9 bases lining up with TRBD2. The V and J ends lost 1 base and 5 bases, in that order; junction bases with no gene match: 5. CDR3 length: 16 residues. Germline loops: CDR1 SGHVS, CDR2 FNYEAQ. The CDR3 sequence: CASSLGASGATGELFF. The CDR3 DNA reads TGTGCCAGCAGCTTAGGGGCTAGCGGGGCGACCGGGGAGCTGTTTTTT. Looking up the rest from reference TRBV7-6 and TRBJ2-2 gives the full variable domain: GAGVSQSPRYKVTKRGQDVALRCDPISGHVSLYWYRQALGQGPEFLTYFNYEAQQDKSGLPNDRFSAERPEGSISTLTIQRTEQRDSAMYRCASSLGASGATGELFFGEGSRLTVL.

In this sample, this clone turned up a few times. The chain joins TRBV5-1 to TRBJ2-3; the match to TRBD1 covers 8 bases. Germline CDR1 and CDR2: SGHRS and YFSETQ. The CDR3 is made up of 14 amino acids. J was trimmed by 4 bases and V by 7 bases; bases with no gene match: 8. CDR3 amino acids: CASEQTGDPDTQYF. The CDR3 DNA reads TGCGCCAGCGAGCAGACAGGGGATCCAGATACGCAGTATTTT.

This clone occurred a few times. V usage is TRBV7-9 and J usage is TRBJ2-2, with D maybe TRBD2 (5 bases). The CDR3 runs to 17 residues. V was pared by 5 bases and J by 2 bases, with 18 bases between. Per germline, CDR1 SEHNR and CDR2 FQNEAQ (reference sequence). This CDR3 reads CASSLPGVWQNTGELFF. CDR3 bases: TGTGCCAGCAGCCTGCCCGGGGTCTGGCAAAACACCGGGGAGCTGTTTTTT.

The CDR3 region is CASSLWHNEQFF. In DNA form, the CDR3 reads TGTGCCAGCAGCTTATGGCACAATGAGCAGTTCTTC. The gene calls are TRBV5-6 and TRBJ2-1; D remains ambiguous. Trimming pared 2 bases from V and 5 bases from J, leaving 5 bases between. Looked up from germline, CDR1 is SGHDT and CDR2 is YYEEEE. The CDR3 totals 12 residues.

The V call is TRBV5-6, the J call TRBJ2-7; possibly TRBD2 for D (6 bases). Germline V gene sequence: CDR1 SGHDT, CDR2 YYEEEE. The V gene lost 4 bases and the J gene lost 3 bases, with 17 bases spanning the gap. This CDR3 contains 15 residues. CDR3 DNA sequence: TGTGCCAGCAGCCCGGGGGAAGGGTTCCTCTACGAGCAGTACTTC. Its protein is CASSPGEGFLYEQYF.

The table lists this clone with a few counts. The rearrangement uses TRBV6-1 and TRBJ1-1, with 7 bases matching TRBD1. In germline, CDR1 is MNHNS, CDR2 SASEGT. With V trimmed by 4 bases and J by 4 bases, 9 bases remained unmatched. CDR3 length: 15 residues. The CDR3 reads CASSAPADRATEAFF. CDR3 sequence (DNA): TGTGCCAGCAGTGCCCCAGCCGACAGGGCCACTGAAGCTTTCTTT.

This clone occurred once. The chain has TRBV10-3 and TRBJ2-2, with no clear D. The V and J ends lost 5 bases and 3 bases respectively, with 13 bases between them. CDR1 and CDR2 (germline): ENHRY, SYGVKD. There are 15 residues in the CDR3. The CDR3 nucleotides are TGTGCCATCAGTCCAAAACTAAAATACACCGGGGAGCTGTTTTTT. It codes for CAISPKLKYTGELFF.

This clone was detected only a few times. The gene calls are TRBV23-1 and TRBJ2-2; D is unresolved. TRBV23-1 is an open reading frame whose function is uncertain. V gave up 4 bases and J gave up 2 bases, with 8 bases separating them. The CDR3 spans 14 residues. The CDR3 protein is CASSRPENTGELFF. The CDR3 DNA is TGCGCCAGCAGTCGACCCGAAAACACCGGGGAGCTGTTTTTT.

In its sample, this clone was seen a few times. This rearrangement joins TRBV5-6 to TRBJ1-1; unclear D gene. The CDR3 has 13 residues. Germline CDR1 reads SGHDT; CDR2 reads YYEEEE. Trimming took 0 bases from V and 8 from J, leaving 11 bases between them. The CDR3 DNA sequence: TGTGCCAGCAGCTTGGGGTCAGGCCCCGAAGCTTTCTTT. It encodes CASSLGSGPEAFF.

The chain uses TRBV4-1 and TRBJ1-1; perhaps TRBD1 as D (6 bases). The germline V gene has CDR1 MGHRA and CDR2 YSYEKL. This CDR3 spans 16 amino acids. Trimming shortened V by 0 bases and J by 0 bases, and 11 bases separated the two germline ends. The CDR3 is CASSQERTDMNTEAFF. The CDR3 coding sequence is TGCGCCAGCAGCCAAGAGAGGACAGACATGAACACTGAAGCTTTCTTT.